The entry below describes one T cell receptor (beta chain). Per the original data handling: It was from reference gene primer amplification that nucleated cell counts were estimated. TCRdb's copy holds only in-frame clones and misses some; the assay was immunoSEQ multiplex PCR. V and J calls plus clone size are reproduced from that table; the DNA served to infer D and trimming. The sample has roughly 77,000 clones; 80% are singletons. Trimming cost V 4 bases and J 4 bases; bases outside gene matches: 10. Germline values: CDR1 SGHAT, CDR2 FQNNGV. This CDR3 has 17 amino acids. This sample is part of a study of blood T cell repertoires in COVID-19. Study-level information: Some COVID-19 samples were acute and others convalescent; all came from the United States, Italy and Spain.

The sequencing input was peripheral blood. The V and J genes are TRBV11-2 and TRBJ2-2; 9 positions match TRBD1. This clonotype originated in a woman aged 65 to 85 with acute or convalescent COVID-19. The CDR3, as DNA: TGTGCCAGCAGCTCTAGACAGGGGGGGACCACCACCGGGGAGCTGTTTTTT. Amino acid sequence: CASSSRQGGTTTGELFF.